Each of the 25 T cell receptor beta chains below was sequenced from the same sample in a study of T cells after yellow fever vaccination. TCRdb redid the calling of the 5' RACE reads with MiXCR, one entry per CDR3 protein. The table has almost 600,000 distinct CDR3 sequences, approximately 15% seen once. Specimen: PBMCs, collected on the day of the yellow fever booster vaccination. Every receptor here comes from a man aged 25 to 40 who received the YFV17D yellow fever vaccine.

The chain couples TRBV5-1 to TRBJ2-7; 11 bases line up with TRBD2. V lost 4 bases to trimming and J lost 5 bases; unmatched junction nucleotides: 8. CDR3 length: 15 residues. The germline CDR1 and CDR2 sequences are SGHRS and YFSETQ. The CDR3 reads CASSRTSGSIHEQYF. CDR3 DNA: TGCGCCAGCAGCCGTACTAGCGGGAGCATCCACGAGCAGTACTTC.

The V gene is TRBV20-1, the J gene TRBJ1-2; TRBD1 might be the D (5 bases). Per the germline V gene, CDR1 is DFQATT and CDR2 is SNEGSKA (reference sequence). This CDR3 spans 12 amino acids. The germline V and J ends were trimmed by 6 bases and 5 bases, with 13 bases remaining between them. CDR3 sequence (DNA): TGCAGTGCGAGTGTTGGGGGGTATGGCTACACCTTC. Translated: CSASVGGYGYTF.

The rearrangement joins TRBV2 to TRBJ2-1, with 7 positions matching TRBD2. V lost 6 bases to trimming and J lost 6 bases; unmatched junction nucleotides: 8. The CDR3 has 14 residues. Germline V gene lookup returns CDR1 SNHLY and CDR2 FYNNEI. The CDR3 sequence: CASRAGLSPNEQFF. The CDR3 nucleotides are TGTGCCAGCAGGGCGGGACTAAGCCCCAATGAGCAGTTCTTC.

This clonotype was counted between two and nine times. The chain joins TRBV30 to TRBJ2-3; D is possibly TRBD1 or TRBD2 (6 bases each). Looked up from germline, CDR1 is GTSNPN and CDR2 is SVGIG (reference sequence). The CDR3 is 15 amino acids. V was trimmed by 2 bases and J by 6 bases, leaving 18 bases between them. The CDR3: CAWSSAGHPADTQYF. CDR3 in DNA: TGTGCCTGGAGTTCGGCGGGACATCCTGCGGATACGCAGTATTTT.

This clonotype was recorded at least ten times. The rearrangement uses TRBV11-2 and TRBJ2-6; 7 bases are shared with TRBD2. V trimming: 4 bases; J trimming: 3 bases; junction bases outside the gene matches: 3. Germline loops: CDR1 SGHAT, CDR2 FQNNGV. This CDR3 region has 15 residues. The CDR3 DNA reads as TGTGCCAGCAGCTGGCCGGGAGGTGGGGCCAACGTCCTGACTTTC. This codes for CASSWPGGGANVLTF.

This clonotype has just a few counts. The chain employs TRBV7-9 and TRBJ1-2, with unresolved D. The CDR3 spans 15 residues. CDR1 is SEHNR and CDR2 is FQNEAQ in the germline V gene (reference sequence). Trimming removed 0 bases from V and 8 bases from J, with 16 bases in between. The CDR3 sequence is CASSLAHRAREGYTF. CDR3 nucleotides: TGTGCCAGCAGCTTAGCGCACCGGGCCCGTGAGGGCTACACCTTC. Looking up the rest from reference TRBV7-9 and TRBJ1-2 gives the full variable domain: DTGVSQNPRHKITKRGQNVTFRCDPISEHNRLYWYRQTLGQGPEFLTYFQNEAQLEKSRLLSDRFSAERPKGSFSTLEIQRTEQGDSAMYLCASSLAHRAREGYTFGSGTRLTVV.

This clonotype was detected only a few times. The V and J genes are TRBV5-1 and TRBJ2-1; TRBD1 agrees at 12 bases. The CDR3 totals 15 residues. CDR1 and CDR2 (germline): SGHRS, YFSETQ. Trimming cost V 2 bases and J 7 bases; bases outside gene matches: 4. This CDR3 reads CASSFGTGGFNEQFF. CDR3 sequence (DNA): TGCGCCAGCAGCTTCGGGACAGGGGGCTTTAATGAGCAGTTCTTC.

In its sample, this clonotype was seen a few times. The chain joins TRBV5-1 to TRBJ1-6; 10 nucleotides line up with TRBD1. The CDR3 extends over 16 amino acids. CDR1 SGHRS and CDR2 YFSETQ come from the germline V gene. V trimming: 0 bases; J trimming: 7 bases; junction bases outside the gene matches: 4. As DNA, the CDR3 is TGCGCCAGCAGCTTGGCTTGGACAGGGGGAAATTCACCCCTCCACTTT. Translated, it gives CASSLAWTGGNSPLHF.

The chain couples TRBV6-2 or TRBV6-3 to TRBJ2-2, with D perhaps TRBD1 (5 bases). Germline assignment: CDR1 MNHEY and CDR2 SVGEGT. The CDR3 spans 15 residues. V lost 2 bases, J lost 4 bases, and 11 bases lay in between. The CDR3 coding sequence is TGTGCCAGCAGTTACGGTTACAGGAGCACCGGGGAGCTGTTTTTT. Its protein is CASSYGYRSTGELFF.

This clonotype showed up just a few times. The chain couples TRBV9 to TRBJ2-3, with 14 positions matching TRBD2. V lost 4 bases and J lost 3; bases outside the gene matches: 16. Germline CDR1 and CDR2: SGDLS and YYNGEE. The CDR3 covers 20 residues. The CDR3 DNA reads as TGTGCCAGCAGCCCTACCGGGACTAGCGGGAGAAGGGTTTGGACAGATACGCAGTATTTT. This sequence encodes CASSPTGTSGRRVWTDTQYF.

The chain couples TRBV20-1 to TRBJ2-1; 9 bases agree with TRBD2. Per the germline V gene, CDR1 is DFQATT and CDR2 is SNEGSKA (reference sequence). Trimming removed 6 bases from V and 0 bases from J; junction bases left unmatched: 12. This CDR3 is 17 amino acids long. In nucleotides, the CDR3 is TGCAGTGCATTCAGGGTAGCGGGAGTGGGCTCCTACAATGAGCAGTTCTTC. It encodes CSAFRVAGVGSYNEQFF.

This chain uses TRBV18 with TRBJ2-2; D gene uncertain. The germline V and J ends were trimmed by 2 bases and 3 bases, with 4 bases remaining between them. Looked up from germline, CDR1 is KGHSH and CDR2 is LQKENI. There are 13 residues in the CDR3. The CDR3 loop reads CASSPVDTGELFF. Written as DNA, the CDR3 is TGTGCCAGCTCACCAGTGGACACCGGGGAGCTGTTTTTT.

The V gene is TRBV5-1, the J gene TRBJ2-7, with 7 bases lining up with TRBD2. The germline CDR1 and CDR2 sequences are SGHRS and YFSETQ. V was clipped by 3 bases and J by 4 bases; unmatched bases: 10. This CDR3 is built from 15 residues. The CDR3 here is CASSSSPRGSYEQYF. DNA for the CDR3: TGCGCCAGCAGCTCCTCTCCTCGCGGGAGTTACGAGCAGTACTTC.

This clonotype was observed a few times. V is TRBV20-1 and J is TRBJ1-3; 7 nucleotides line up with TRBD1. Germline CDR1 and CDR2: DFQATT and SNEGSKA (reference sequence). J was trimmed by 4 bases and V by 2 bases; bases with no gene match: 5. The CDR3 length is 14 residues. The DNA of the CDR3 is TGCAGTGCTAGACCCCTGGGACAGGGAAACACCATATATTTT. It yields the protein CSARPLGQGNTIYF.

The chain uses TRBV3-1 and TRBJ2-2, with TRBD1 as a possible D gene (5 bases). This CDR3 has 14 residues. Germline-derived CDR1 and CDR2 are LGHDT and YNNKEL (reference sequence). V shed 0 bases and J shed 6 bases, with 8 bases lying between them. CDR3 nucleotides: TGTGCCAGCAGCCAAGACCCCAGGGCCGGGGAGCTGTTTTTT. It translates to CASSQDPRAGELFF.

This clonotype was seen a handful of times. The J gene is TRBJ1-1, the V gene TRBV20-1, with a weak D call TRBD1 (6 bases). The V end was cut by 5 bases, the J end by 6 bases, with 13 bases between. Germline CDR1 and CDR2: DFQATT and SNEGSKA (reference sequence). The CDR3 runs to 12 residues. The CDR3 nucleotides are TGCAGTGCTGACAGGAGAATCTCTGAAGCTTTCTTT. Translation gives CSADRRISEAFF.

The chain is built from TRBV20-1 and TRBJ2-7; D ambiguous. This CDR3 comprises 13 residues. Deletions cut 1 base from V and 3 bases from J, with 10 bases between. Germline loops: CDR1 DFQATT, CDR2 SNEGSKA (reference sequence). CDR3 residues: CSARGTEIYEQYF. The CDR3 region has the DNA TGCAGTGCTAGAGGGACGGAAATCTACGAGCAGTACTTC.

The chain uses TRBV18 and TRBJ2-4, with D perhaps TRBD1 (5 bases). The V end lost 3 bases, the J end lost 3 bases, and 6 bases lay between the germline ends. The CDR3 is 13 amino acids. Germline lookup yields CDR1 KGHSH and CDR2 LQKENI. CDR3 nucleotides: TGTGCCAGCTCACCCAGGGTCAAAAACATTCAGTACTTC. Translating gives CASSPRVKNIQYF.

The chain joins TRBV6-2 or TRBV6-3 to TRBJ2-2; TRBD1 matches 8 bases. The CDR3 length is 17 residues. Trimming at V came to 8 bases and at J to 2 bases, leaving 13 bases not matched to a gene. CDR1 is MNHEY and CDR2 is SVGEGT in the germline V gene. CDR3 amino acids: CASETTTGEYNTGELFF. Written as DNA, the CDR3 is TGTGCCAGCGAAACGACGACAGGGGAATATAACACCGGGGAGCTGTTTTTT.

This clonotype was counted a few times. V is TRBV5-1 and J is TRBJ2-3; D call uncertain. The CDR3 runs 14 residues. V was shortened by 0 bases and J by 4 bases, with 9 bases between the two germline ends. Germline assignment: CDR1 SGHRS and CDR2 YFSETQ. CDR3 DNA: TGCGCCAGCAGCTTGGCCCAGAATCCAGATACGCAGTATTTT. Translation gives CASSLAQNPDTQYF. The full variable domain, its missing parts supplied by reference TRBV5-1 and TRBJ2-3, is KAGVTQTPRYLIKTRGQQVTLSCSPISGHRSVSWYQQTPGQGLQFLFEYFSETQRNKGNFPGRFSGRQFSNSRSEMNVSTLELGDSALYLCASSLAQNPDTQYFGPGTRLTVL.

This clonotype was counted ten times or more. The V gene is TRBV10-1, the J gene TRBJ2-1; D unresolved. This CDR3 is built from 18 residues. Germline V gene lookup returns CDR1 WNHNN and CDR2 SYGVQD (reference sequence). Between the trimmed V and J ends, which lost 0 bases and 0 bases, there was a span of 15 bases. CDR3 sequence (DNA): TGCGCCAGCAGTGAGTCGGCCGGAGAGGCTAGCTCCTACAATGAGCAGTTCTTC. It is translated as CASSESAGEASSYNEQFF.

CDR3 DNA sequence: TGTGCCAGCAGCTCCCCGGGACAGGTCGGCTGCAAGCAGTACTTC. Its translation: CASSSPGQVGCKQYF. J is TRBJ2-7 and V is TRBV7-3; 8 positions match TRBD1. J gave up 8 bases and V 4 bases, and 13 bases lay outside the gene matches. The CDR3 has 15 residues. Germline loops: CDR1 SGHTA, CDR2 FQGTGA.

The chain recombines TRBV18 with TRBJ2-2, with a weak D call TRBD2 (5 bases). This CDR3 is 15 amino acids long. With 4 bases removed from V and 6 bases from J, the gap between germline ends came to 15 bases. CDR1 and CDR2 from the germline V gene are KGHSH and LQKENI. As DNA, the CDR3 is TGTGCCAGCTCACAACCAACGCAGAGGGCCGGGGAGCTGTTTTTT. As protein: CASSQPTQRAGELFF. Full variable domain (missing parts from reference TRBV18 and TRBJ2-2): NAGVMQNPRHLVRRRGQEARLRCSPMKGHSHVYWYRQLPEEGLKFMVYLQKENIIDESGMPKERFSAEFPKEGPSILRIQQVVRGDSAAYFCASSQPTQRAGELFFGEGSRLTVL.

This clonotype was detected only a few times. The rearrangement joins TRBV4-3 to TRBJ1-1, with D unresolved. Germline assignment: CDR1 LGHNA and CDR2 YSLEER. V was shortened by 4 bases and J by 7 bases, with 16 bases between the two germline ends. The CDR3 totals 14 residues. The CDR3 protein is CASSLVLGSDEAFF. The DNA of the CDR3 is TGCGCCAGCAGCCTTGTTTTGGGGTCCGATGAAGCTTTCTTT.

At least ten counts were recorded for this clonotype. The chain links TRBV18 to TRBJ2-1; 10 bases are a match to TRBD1. This CDR3 spans 15 amino acids. V shed 5 bases, J shed 8 bases, and the junction held 9 bases outside the gene matches. The germline V gene has CDR1 KGHSH and CDR2 LQKENI. The CDR3 protein is CASSSETGTGDEQFF. CDR3 coding DNA: TGTGCCAGCTCATCAGAGACCGGGACAGGGGATGAGCAGTTCTTC.